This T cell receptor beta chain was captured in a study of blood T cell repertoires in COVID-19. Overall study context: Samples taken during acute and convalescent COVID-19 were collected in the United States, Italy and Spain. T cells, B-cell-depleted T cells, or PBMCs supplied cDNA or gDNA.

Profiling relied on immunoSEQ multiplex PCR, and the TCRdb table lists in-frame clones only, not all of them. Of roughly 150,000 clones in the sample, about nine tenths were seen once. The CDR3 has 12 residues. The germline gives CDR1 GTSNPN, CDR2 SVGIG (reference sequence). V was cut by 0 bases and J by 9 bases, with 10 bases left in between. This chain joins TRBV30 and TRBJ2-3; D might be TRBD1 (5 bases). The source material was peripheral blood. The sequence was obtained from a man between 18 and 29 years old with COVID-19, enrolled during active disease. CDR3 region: CAWSVGQDTQYF. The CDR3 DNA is TGTGCCTGGAGTGTGGGGCAGGACACGCAGTATTTT.